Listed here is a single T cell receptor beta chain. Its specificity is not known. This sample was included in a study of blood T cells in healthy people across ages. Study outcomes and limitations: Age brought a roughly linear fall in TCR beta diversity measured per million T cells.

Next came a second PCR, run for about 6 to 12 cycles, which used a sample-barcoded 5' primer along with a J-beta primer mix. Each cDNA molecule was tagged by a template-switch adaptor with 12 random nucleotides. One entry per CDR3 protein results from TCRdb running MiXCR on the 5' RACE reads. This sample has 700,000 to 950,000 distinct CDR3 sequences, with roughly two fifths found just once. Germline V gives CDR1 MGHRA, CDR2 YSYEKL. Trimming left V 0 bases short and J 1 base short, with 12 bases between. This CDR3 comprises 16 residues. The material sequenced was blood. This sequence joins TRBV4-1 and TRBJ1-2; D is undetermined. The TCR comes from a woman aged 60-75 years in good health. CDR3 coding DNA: TGCGCCAGCAGCCAAGATTTGTCGGAAAATAACTATGGCTACACCTTC. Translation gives CASSQDLSENNYGYTF.